This T cell receptor beta chain was profiled in a study of shared T cell receptors in the human thymus. Repertoires were generated with immunoSEQ multiplex PCR, while TCRdb's copy carries only in-frame clones and drops some. The repertoire has some 720,000 clones, 85% to 90% of them found once; the top ten carry 0.0095% to 0.013%. Losses at the gene ends were 4 bases for V and 2 bases for J; bases not matched to a gene: 10. CDR1 and CDR2 from the germline V gene are PRHDT and FYEKMQ (reference sequence). This CDR3 region has 16 residues. The same data also contributed to another study, on human thymus T cells. That study reports: Thymic resections from corrective heart surgery supplied the tissue.

The source material was thymocytes. This sequence originates from a boy younger than two with a congenital heart defect. The rearrangement joins TRBV13 to TRBJ2-5, with 7 bases matching TRBD1. The CDR3 region has the DNA TGTGCCAGCAGCTCGAGGGTTCGGGACAGACAAGAGACCCAGTACTTC. Translated, it gives CASSSRVRDRQETQYF. The full variable domain, in which reference TRBV13 and TRBJ2-5 provide the parts outside the CDR3, is AAGVIQSPRHLIKEKRETATLKCYPIPRHDTVYWYQQGPGQDPQFLISFYEKMQSDKGSIPDRFSAQQFSDYHSELNMSSLELGDSALYFCASSSRVRDRQETQYFGPGTRLLVL.